This T cell receptor beta chain appears in the sequencing data of a study of blood T cell repertoires in COVID-19. Profiling relied on immunoSEQ multiplex PCR, and the TCRdb table lists in-frame clones only, not all of them. The table has 150,000 or so clones, about nine tenths seen once; the top ten hold approximately 4%. The sample was PBMCs or T cells enriched from blood (not recorded which). The clonotype originates from a woman aged 40 to 49 who had been exposed to COVID-19.

CDR3 DNA sequence: TGTGCCAGCAGCCGCCTCGCCCCGACAGGGGAACTTAATGAAAAACTGTTTTTT. Its translation: CASSRLAPTGELNEKLFF. The chain recombines TRBV27 with TRBJ1-4, with TRBD1 matching 8 bases. This CDR3 comprises 18 residues. The V gene's germline CDR1 is MNHEY and CDR2 SMNVEV (reference sequence). The ends lost 6 bases at V and 4 bases at J; junction bases unmatched: 16.